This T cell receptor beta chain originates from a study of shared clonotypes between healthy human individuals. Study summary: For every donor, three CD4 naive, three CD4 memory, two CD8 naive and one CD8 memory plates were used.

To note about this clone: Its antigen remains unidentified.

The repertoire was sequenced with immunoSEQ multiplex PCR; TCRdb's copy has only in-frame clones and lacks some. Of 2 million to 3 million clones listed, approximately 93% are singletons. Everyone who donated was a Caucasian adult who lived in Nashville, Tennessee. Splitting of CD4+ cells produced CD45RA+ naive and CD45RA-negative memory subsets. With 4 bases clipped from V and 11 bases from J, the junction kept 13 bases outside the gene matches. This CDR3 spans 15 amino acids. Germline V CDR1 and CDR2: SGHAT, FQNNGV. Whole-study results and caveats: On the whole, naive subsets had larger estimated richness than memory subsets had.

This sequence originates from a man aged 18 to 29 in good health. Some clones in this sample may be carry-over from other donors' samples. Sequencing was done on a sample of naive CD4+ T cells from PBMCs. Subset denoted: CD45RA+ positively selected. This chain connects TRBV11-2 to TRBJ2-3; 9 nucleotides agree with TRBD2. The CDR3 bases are TGTGCCAGCAGCTCGTTAGCGGGAGATATGGTTAAGCAGTATTTT. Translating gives CASSSLAGDMVKQYF.